This T cell receptor beta chain was identified during a study of human T cells and chemical hapten exposure. The germline V gene has CDR1 MRHNA and CDR2 SNTAGT. The CDR3 runs 13 residues. Unmatched junction bases numbered 10, after V lost 4 bases and J lost 11 bases. Researchers extracted total RNA from unfractionated whole blood. This clonotype has ten or more counts. A single record per CDR3 protein comes from TCRdb applying MiXCR to the 5' RACE reads. The data hold 81,000 or so distinct CDR3 sequences, with 7% to 8% observed a single time. The receptor comes from a male donor in good health. The chain couples TRBV6-4 to TRBJ1-1, with TRBD1 identical over 7 bases. The CDR3 loop reads CASSVSLQGTAFF. The CDR3, as DNA: TGTGCCAGCAGTGTCTCCTTACAGGGGACGGCTTTCTTT.